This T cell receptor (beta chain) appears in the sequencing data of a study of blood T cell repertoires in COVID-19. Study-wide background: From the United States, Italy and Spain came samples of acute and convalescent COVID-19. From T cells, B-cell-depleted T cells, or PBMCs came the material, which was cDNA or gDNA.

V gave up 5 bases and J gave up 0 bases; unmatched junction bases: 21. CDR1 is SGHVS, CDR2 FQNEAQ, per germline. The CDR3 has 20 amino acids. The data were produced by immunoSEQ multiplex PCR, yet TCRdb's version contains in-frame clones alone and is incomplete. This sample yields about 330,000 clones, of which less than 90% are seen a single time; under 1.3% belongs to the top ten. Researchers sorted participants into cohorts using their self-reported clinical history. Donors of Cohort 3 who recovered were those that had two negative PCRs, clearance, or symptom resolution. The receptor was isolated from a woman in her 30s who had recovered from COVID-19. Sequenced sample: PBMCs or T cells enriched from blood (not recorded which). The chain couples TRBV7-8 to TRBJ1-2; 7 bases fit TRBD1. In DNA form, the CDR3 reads TGTGCCAGCAGCCCCTTTACGGAAAGGGGGCAGAGGGTTTCTAACTATGGCTACACCTTC. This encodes CASSPFTERGQRVSNYGYTF.